The clone carrying this T cell receptor beta chain was recorded once. This probably arose from a read error, given a far larger clone one base away. Data came from immunoSEQ multiplex PCR; TCRdb stores just in-frame clones and leaves some out. The table lists more than 200,000 clones, 65% of them singletons. This entry comes from a study of shared clonotypes between healthy human individuals. The sample was memory CD4+ T cells sorted from blood. The subset is: CD45RA-negative fraction. This clonotype was sampled from a man aged 25 to 40 in good health.

CDR3 sequence (DNA): TGTGCCAGCCGGGACACCTACGAGCAGTACTTC. Amino acids: CASRDTYEQYF. The J gene is TRBJ2-7, the V gene TRBV28; TRBD1 might be the D (6 bases). This CDR3 contains 11 residues. Germline CDR1 MDHEN, CDR2 SYDVKM. Between the trimmed V and J ends, which lost 8 bases and 2 bases, there was a span of 7 bases.